This TCR beta chain was identified during a study of beta chain bispecific antibodies for T cell cancers. Either OKT3 anti-CD3 antibody or CD3/CD28 beads expanded T cells from blood mononuclear cells over 3 days. This CDR3 is 12 amino acids long. Trimming took 3 bases from V and 4 from J, leaving 7 bases between them. CDR1 and CDR2 (germline): SGHKS, YYEKEE (reference sequence). Findings and limits, study-wide: Most targeted TRBV signal came from the leukemia cell line cells, not normal T cells. An anti-TRBV5-5 antibody cross-reacts with the highly similar TRBV5-6.

TCRdb reprocessed the 5' RACE reads via MiXCR and lists one record per CDR3 protein. The data hold 17,000 or so distinct CDR3 sequences, with about 2.2% observed a single time. This clonotype showed up many times. Its antigen is still unknown. Specimen: healthy donor T cells cultured with leukemia cells. The chain is built from TRBV5-5 and TRBJ1-1; D call uncertain. The sequence was obtained from a human donor in good health. Some clones in this sample may be carry-over from other donors' samples. DNA of the CDR3: TGTGCCAGCAGCTCAGCGACCACTGAAGCTTTCTTT. This codes for CASSSATTEAFF.